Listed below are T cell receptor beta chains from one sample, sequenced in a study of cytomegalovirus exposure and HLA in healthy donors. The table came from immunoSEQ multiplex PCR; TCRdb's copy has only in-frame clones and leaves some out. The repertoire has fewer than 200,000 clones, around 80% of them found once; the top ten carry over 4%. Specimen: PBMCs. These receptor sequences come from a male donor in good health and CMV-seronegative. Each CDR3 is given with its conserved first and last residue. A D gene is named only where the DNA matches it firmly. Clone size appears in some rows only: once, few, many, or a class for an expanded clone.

cdr3_nt: TGTGCCAGCATCCTAAGCGGGGTACAAGAGACCCAGTACTTC
cdr3_aa: CASILSGVQETQYF
d_call: TRBD2
clone_size: .
j_call: TRBJ2-5
v_call: TRBV7-2

cdr3_nt: TGCGCCAGCAGGCAGGGACTGACACAAGAGACCCAGTACTTC
cdr3_aa: CASRQGLTQETQYF
d_call: .
clone_size: .
j_call: TRBJ2-5
v_call: TRBV4-1

cdr3_nt: TGTGCCAGCTCCCGGGACATGAACACTGAAGCTTTCTTT
cdr3_aa: CASSRDMNTEAFF
d_call: .
clone_size: .
j_call: TRBJ1-1
v_call: TRBV18

cdr3_nt: TGTGCCAGTAGCCGGGAACAGGGCCATGAGCAGTTCTTC
cdr3_aa: CASSREQGHEQFF
d_call: .
clone_size: .
j_call: TRBJ2-1
v_call: TRBV19

cdr3_nt: TGTGCCAGCAGCCTAAGACAGACCAACACTGAAGCTTTCTTT
cdr3_aa: CASSLRQTNTEAFF
d_call: .
clone_size: .
j_call: TRBJ1-1
v_call: TRBV27

cdr3_nt: TGTGCCAGCAGCTTGGACACCAAGAACTATGGCTACACCTTC
cdr3_aa: CASSLDTKNYGYTF
d_call: .
clone_size: .
j_call: TRBJ1-2
v_call: TRBV5-4

cdr3_nt: TGCGCCAGCAGCGGATCCGGACAGGTCAATTCACCCCTCCACTTT
cdr3_aa: CASSGSGQVNSPLHF
d_call: TRBD1
clone_size: .
j_call: TRBJ1-6
v_call: TRBV5-1

cdr3_nt: TGTGCCAGCCGGGACAGCCCCTACGAGCAGTACTTC
cdr3_aa: CASRDSPYEQYF
d_call: TRBD1
clone_size: .
j_call: TRBJ2-7
v_call: TRBV27

cdr3_nt: TGTGCCAGCAGCTTACAGGGCTATACCTCCTACAATGAGCAGTTCTTC
cdr3_aa: CASSLQGYTSYNEQFF
d_call: .
clone_size: few
j_call: TRBJ2-1
v_call: TRBV7-2

cdr3_nt: TGCGCCAGCAGCCAAGACGGTCCCTTTAATGAAAAACTGTTTTTT
cdr3_aa: CASSQDGPFNEKLFF
d_call: .
clone_size: .
j_call: TRBJ1-4
v_call: TRBV4-3

cdr3_nt: TGTGCCAGCAGCGTTGGACTAGCGGGGAGGGCAGATACGCAGTATTTT
cdr3_aa: CASSVGLAGRADTQYF
d_call: TRBD2
clone_size: once
j_call: TRBJ2-3
v_call: TRBV9

cdr3_nt: TGTGCCAGCAGCCCTACTAGCGGGAGTAACAATGAGCAGTTCTTC
cdr3_aa: CASSPTSGSNNEQFF
d_call: TRBD2
clone_size: .
j_call: TRBJ2-1
v_call: TRBV5-4

cdr3_nt: TGTGCCAGCCGACGAGGAGGGCCGAGCACAGATACGCAGTATTTT
cdr3_aa: CASRRGGPSTDTQYF
d_call: .
clone_size: .
j_call: TRBJ2-3
v_call: TRBV28

cdr3_nt: TGTGCTTGGAGCGCCAATCGGGAGATATATGGCTACACCTTC
cdr3_aa: CAWSANREIYGYTF
d_call: .
clone_size: .
j_call: TRBJ1-2
v_call: TRBV30

cdr3_nt: TGCGCCAGCCGGGCAGGGGGAAATGTTGGCGGAAATTCACCCCTCCACTTT
cdr3_aa: CASRAGGNVGGNSPLHF
d_call: TRBD1
clone_size: .
j_call: TRBJ1-6
v_call: TRBV5-1

cdr3_nt: TGTGCCAGCAGCAGTAGGGACAGGGGGCGAGAGACCCAGTACTTC
cdr3_aa: CASSSRDRGRETQYF
d_call: TRBD1
clone_size: once
j_call: TRBJ2-5
v_call: TRBV7-9

cdr3_nt: TGTGCCAGCAGTTACCTCAGGGGCCCGAAAGAGACCCAGTACTTC
cdr3_aa: CASSYLRGPKETQYF
d_call: .
clone_size: .
j_call: TRBJ2-5
v_call: TRBV6-5

cdr3_nt: TGTGCCAGTAGTGCTGGGACAGGGTTGAATCAGCCCCAGCATTTT
cdr3_aa: CASSAGTGLNQPQHF
d_call: TRBD1
clone_size: .
j_call: TRBJ1-5
v_call: TRBV19

cdr3_nt: TGTGCCAGTAGTGCACAACCCCAAGAGACCCAGTACTTC
cdr3_aa: CASSAQPQETQYF
d_call: .
clone_size: once
j_call: TRBJ2-5
v_call: TRBV19

cdr3_nt: TGTGCCAGCAGCCCCAGCGGGAGGGCCCGAGAGACCCAGTACTTC
cdr3_aa: CASSPSGRARETQYF
d_call: TRBD2
clone_size: .
j_call: TRBJ2-5
v_call: TRBV7-3

cdr3_nt: TGTGCCAGTAGTGCCCACAGGGGGCGGAACACTGAAGCTTTCTTT
cdr3_aa: CASSAHRGRNTEAFF
d_call: TRBD1
clone_size: .
j_call: TRBJ1-1
v_call: TRBV19

cdr3_nt: TGTGCCAGCTCCTCGGGAGCACTAGCGGGCGAGCAGTACTTC
cdr3_aa: CASSSGALAGEQYF
d_call: TRBD2
clone_size: .
j_call: TRBJ2-7
v_call: TRBV18

cdr3_nt: TGCGCCAGCAGACCCGGGACTAGCGGGTCCTACGAGCAGTACTTC
cdr3_aa: CASRPGTSGSYEQYF
d_call: TRBD2
clone_size: .
j_call: TRBJ2-7
v_call: TRBV5-1

cdr3_nt: TGCGCCAGCAGCTTGCAGGGGGCCAGGGACAATGAGCAGTTCTTC
cdr3_aa: CASSLQGARDNEQFF
d_call: TRBD1
clone_size: .
j_call: TRBJ2-1
v_call: TRBV5-1

cdr3_nt: TGTGCCAGCAGCTTGCTTATGAACACTGAAGCTTTCTTT
cdr3_aa: CASSLLMNTEAFF
d_call: .
clone_size: .
j_call: TRBJ1-1
v_call: TRBV5-5

cdr3_nt: TGTGCCACCAGCAGCCGACAGTCTAATTCACCCCTCCACTTT
cdr3_aa: CATSSRQSNSPLHF
d_call: .
clone_size: .
j_call: TRBJ1-6
v_call: TRBV15

cdr3_nt: TGCGCCAGCAGCTTGGCCCCTACAGGGGACACCGGGGAGCTGTTTTTT
cdr3_aa: CASSLAPTGDTGELFF
d_call: TRBD1
clone_size: .
j_call: TRBJ2-2
v_call: TRBV5-1

cdr3_nt: TGTGCCAGCAGTTTAAGACAGGGGTCTTACGAGCAGTACTTC
cdr3_aa: CASSLRQGSYEQYF
d_call: TRBD1
clone_size: .
j_call: TRBJ2-7
v_call: TRBV27

cdr3_nt: TGTGCCAGCAGTTACGTACGGGGGGCTAATGAAAAACTGTTTTTT
cdr3_aa: CASSYVRGANEKLFF
d_call: .
clone_size: .
j_call: TRBJ1-4
v_call: TRBV6-6

cdr3_nt: TGTGCCAGCAGCTGGGGACAGGGGAAGCAGTACTTC
cdr3_aa: CASSWGQGKQYF
d_call: TRBD1
clone_size: .
j_call: TRBJ2-7
v_call: TRBV27

cdr3_nt: TGTGCCAGCAGTGATTACTACGAGCAGTACTTC
cdr3_aa: CASSDYYEQYF
d_call: .
clone_size: .
j_call: TRBJ2-7
v_call: TRBV2

cdr3_nt: TGTGCCAGCAGTTTAGGCTGGGCAGAATATTCACCCCTCCACTTT
cdr3_aa: CASSLGWAEYSPLHF
d_call: .
clone_size: .
j_call: TRBJ1-6
v_call: TRBV6-8

cdr3_nt: TGTGCCAGCGGTCAGCGGGAGATGGAGACCCAGTACTTC
cdr3_aa: CASGQREMETQYF
d_call: TRBD2
clone_size: .
j_call: TRBJ2-5
v_call: TRBV6-6

cdr3_nt: TGTGCCAGCAGTGAGCTACAGGGATTGTACGAGCAGTACTTC
cdr3_aa: CASSELQGLYEQYF
d_call: .
clone_size: .
j_call: TRBJ2-7
v_call: TRBV6-1

cdr3_nt: TGCGCCAGCAGCCCGGGACAGCAGAACACTGAAGCTTTCTTT
cdr3_aa: CASSPGQQNTEAFF
d_call: TRBD1
clone_size: few
j_call: TRBJ1-1
v_call: TRBV4-1

cdr3_nt: TGTGCCAGCAGTTTTCCAGGACAGGGGGCTAGGATCGGCTACACCTTC
cdr3_aa: CASSFPGQGARIGYTF
d_call: TRBD1
clone_size: few
j_call: TRBJ1-2
v_call: TRBV28

cdr3_nt: TGTGCCAGCAGCTCCAGACTAGCGGGAAGTATAATCACAGATACGCAGTATTTT
cdr3_aa: CASSSRLAGSIITDTQYF
d_call: TRBD2
clone_size: .
j_call: TRBJ2-3
v_call: TRBV7-6

cdr3_nt: TGTGCCAGCAGCCTGGGACTAGCGGTCAATGAGCAGTTCTTC
cdr3_aa: CASSLGLAVNEQFF
d_call: TRBD2
clone_size: .
j_call: TRBJ2-1
v_call: TRBV7-9

cdr3_nt: TGCGCCAGCAGCTACAATACAGGGTTTACCTACGAGCAGTACTTC
cdr3_aa: CASSYNTGFTYEQYF
d_call: .
clone_size: .
j_call: TRBJ2-7
v_call: TRBV5-1

cdr3_nt: TGTGCCAGCAGCTCCTCTCTAGATTCCTACGAGCAGTACTTC
cdr3_aa: CASSSSLDSYEQYF
d_call: .
clone_size: .
j_call: TRBJ2-7
v_call: TRBV11-1

cdr3_nt: TGTGCCAGCAGCCCCTGGGGACTAGCGGGAGGGCCTAAGGACAATGAGCAGTTCTTC
cdr3_aa: CASSPWGLAGGPKDNEQFF
d_call: TRBD2
clone_size: .
j_call: TRBJ2-1
v_call: TRBV4-2

cdr3_nt: TGTGCCAGCTCACCACAGGACTCGAACACTGAAGCTTTCTTT
cdr3_aa: CASSPQDSNTEAFF
d_call: .
clone_size: once
j_call: TRBJ1-1
v_call: TRBV18

cdr3_nt: TGTGCCAGCTCACCCACTTATGGCAAAAACATTCAGTACTTC
cdr3_aa: CASSPTYGKNIQYF
d_call: .
clone_size: .
j_call: TRBJ2-4
v_call: TRBV18

cdr3_nt: TGTGCCAGCAGCGCCCGTCTCGGGACAGACACTGAAGCTTTCTTT
cdr3_aa: CASSARLGTDTEAFF
d_call: TRBD1
clone_size: .
j_call: TRBJ1-1
v_call: TRBV7-9